Listed here are 9 T cell receptor beta chains from one sample, sequenced in a study of blood T cell repertoires in COVID-19. Profiled with immunoSEQ multiplex PCR; TCRdb holds only in-frame clones, not every one. The top ten clones hold over 0.7% of a sample with about half a million clones, roughly 89% of them seen once. The specimen was peripheral blood. Receptor source: a man younger than 35 with COVID-19, enrolled during active disease.

The chain has TRBV18 and TRBJ2-7; 8 bases align to TRBD1. V lost 4 bases to trimming and J lost 6 bases; unmatched junction nucleotides: 8. The CDR3 contains 14 residues. Germline CDR1 KGHSH, CDR2 LQKENI. The CDR3 sequence is CASSLTGGLGEQYF. The DNA for the CDR3 is TGTGCCAGCTCACTAACAGGGGGATTGGGCGAGCAGTACTTC.

The chain joins TRBV7-2 to TRBJ1-1; no clear D. V shed 6 bases and J shed 11 bases, with 16 bases lying between them. The CDR3 sequence is 12 residues long. Germline assignment: CDR1 SGHTA and CDR2 FQGNSA. The CDR3 DNA follows: TGTGCCAGCAGTCTCCTCGGGGTGGGGGCTTTCTTT. It is translated as CASSLLGVGAFF.

The chain is built from TRBV18 and TRBJ2-1; 7 positions match TRBD1. This CDR3 has 16 residues. Germline CDR1 reads KGHSH; CDR2 reads LQKENI. The junction had 5 bases not matched to a gene; V was cut back by 1 base and J by 2 bases. In DNA form, the CDR3 reads TGTGCCAGCTCACCACTTGGGGACAGAGCCTACAATGAGCAGTTCTTC. It translates to CASSPLGDRAYNEQFF.

This chain connects TRBV3-1 (or the pseudogene TRBV3-2) to TRBJ1-2, with D unclear. Germline CDR1 and CDR2: LGHDT and YNNKEL (reference sequence). The ends were cut back, 3 bases at V and 6 bases at J, with 8 bases in the middle. The CDR3 length is 12 residues. CDR3 bases: TGTGCCAGCAGCCAGGGAGGGAATGGCTACACCTTC. Protein product: CASSQGGNGYTF.

This chain connects TRBV10-1 to TRBJ2-2; TRBD1 might be the D (6 bases). Germline V gene data show CDR1 as WNHNN and CDR2 as SYGVQD (reference sequence). Trimming took 4 bases from V and 4 from J, leaving 16 bases between them. The CDR3 is 16 amino acids. The CDR3 DNA is TGCGCCAGCAGTGTGGGCAGGGGTGTTGGCACCGGGGAGCTGTTTTTT. Translated, it gives CASSVGRGVGTGELFF.

The CDR3 reads CASSAGSPPYEQYF. CDR3 DNA: TGTGCCAGCAGCGCGGGGAGCCCTCCCTACGAGCAGTACTTC. The V call is TRBV7-2, the J call TRBJ2-7; the D gene is possibly TRBD2 (6 bases). The CDR3 sequence is 14 residues long. Trimming removed 5 bases from V and 2 bases from J, with 13 bases in between. Germline V lookup: CDR1 SGHTA, CDR2 FQGNSA.

V usage is TRBV3-1 (or the pseudogene TRBV3-2) and J usage is TRBJ1-4; 7 positions match TRBD1. Germline V gives CDR1 LGHDT, CDR2 YNNKEL (reference sequence). V lost 4 bases to trimming and J lost 10 bases; unmatched junction nucleotides: 12. The CDR3 runs 15 residues. CDR3 DNA sequence: TGTGCCAGCAGCCCCACCAGGGGGTCTACAACAAAACTGTTTTTT. It encodes CASSPTRGSTTKLFF.

This chain links TRBV7-8 with TRBJ2-5; 8 nucleotides match TRBD2. Per the germline V gene, CDR1 is SGHVS and CDR2 is FQNEAQ. The CDR3 loop spans 14 amino acids. Germline trimming cut 5 bases from V and 4 bases from J; bases unmatched to any gene: 6. CDR3 nucleotide sequence: TGTGCCAGCAGCCGGGGGGGGTATGGAGAGACCCAGTACTTC. Translation: CASSRGGYGETQYF.

The gene calls are TRBV6-6 and TRBJ1-4, with a weak D call TRBD1 (5 bases). Germline V gives CDR1 MNHNY, CDR2 SVGAGI (reference sequence). Trimming pared 4 bases from V and 13 bases from J, leaving 16 bases between. This CDR3 region has 13 residues. CDR3 DNA: TGTGCCAGCAGTTGGGACGCGGACGGGGGACTGTTTTTT. Residues: CASSWDADGGLFF.